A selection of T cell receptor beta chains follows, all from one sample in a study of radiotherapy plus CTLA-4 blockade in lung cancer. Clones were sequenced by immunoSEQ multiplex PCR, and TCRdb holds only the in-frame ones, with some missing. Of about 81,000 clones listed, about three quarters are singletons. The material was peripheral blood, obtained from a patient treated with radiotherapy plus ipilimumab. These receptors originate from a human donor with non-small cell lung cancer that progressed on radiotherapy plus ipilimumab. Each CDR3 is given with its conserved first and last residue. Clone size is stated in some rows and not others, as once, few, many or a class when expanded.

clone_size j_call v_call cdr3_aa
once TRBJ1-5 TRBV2 CASSEGLGPRLNQPQHF
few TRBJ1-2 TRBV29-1 CSVEEGAGGRHGYTF
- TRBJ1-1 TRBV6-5 CASSYSDGDTEAFF
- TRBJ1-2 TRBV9 CASSADRADLYGYTF
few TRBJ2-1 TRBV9 CASSVDGTSGYNEQFF
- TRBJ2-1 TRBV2 CASTPQGLVSNEQFF
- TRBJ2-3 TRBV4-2 CASSQMDTQYF
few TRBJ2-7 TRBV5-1 CASSPQPGQGGEQYF
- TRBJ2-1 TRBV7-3 CASSEQGGNNEQFF
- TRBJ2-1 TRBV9 CASSVTRGLTYNEQFF
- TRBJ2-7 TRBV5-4 CASSLATRETYEQYF
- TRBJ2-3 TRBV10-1 CVSSSPGLAGDTDTQYF
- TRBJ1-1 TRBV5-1 CASSLSQGPVAEAFF
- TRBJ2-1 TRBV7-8 CASSLGQAINEQFF
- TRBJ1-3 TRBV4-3 CASSQDNSGNTIYF
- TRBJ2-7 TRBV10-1 CASSEFGRTYEQYF
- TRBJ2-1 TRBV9 CASSPAGVSNEQFF
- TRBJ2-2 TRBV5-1 CASSLVSPNTGELFF
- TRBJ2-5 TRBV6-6 CASSYSARQETQYF
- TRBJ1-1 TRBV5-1 CASSPQLGAGTEAFF
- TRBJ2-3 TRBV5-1 CATTPLGGHTQYF
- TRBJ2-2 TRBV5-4 CASTFGSRSANTGELFF
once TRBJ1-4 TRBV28 CASSPQGSLNEKLFF
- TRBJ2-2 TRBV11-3 CASSSFREGGELFF
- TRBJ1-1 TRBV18 CASSPLGSEAFF
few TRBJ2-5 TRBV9 CASSVGGGTETQYF
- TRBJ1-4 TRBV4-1 CASSQVLTGGREKLFF
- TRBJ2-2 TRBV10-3 CAITGGGELFF
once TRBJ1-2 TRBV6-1 CASSEGGGSDGYTF
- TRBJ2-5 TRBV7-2 CASSLALQGTRGQETQYF
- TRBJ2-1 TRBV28 CASSYSVRDRTFDEQFF
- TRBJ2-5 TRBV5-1 CASSLAVAGGQETQYF
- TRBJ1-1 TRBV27 CASRRQADYEAFF
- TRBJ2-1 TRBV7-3 CASSWGLGEQFF
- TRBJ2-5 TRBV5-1 CASSLAQQETQYF
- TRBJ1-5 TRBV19 CASSMLTGSTYSNQPQHF
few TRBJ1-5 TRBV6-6 CASSWVGSNQPQHF
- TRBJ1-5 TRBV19 CASSLRDAILTQPQHF
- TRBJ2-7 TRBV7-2 CASSLEGASGNYEQYF
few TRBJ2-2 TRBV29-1 CSVEVAGQITGELFF
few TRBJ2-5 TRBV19 CASTPRGTSSETQYF
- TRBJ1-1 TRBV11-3 CASSSLKGTEAFF
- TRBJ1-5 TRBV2 CASRWGQGSNQPQHF
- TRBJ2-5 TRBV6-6 CASSYSTGQGTQYF
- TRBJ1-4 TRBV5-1 CASSPERLNEKLFF